This record concerns one T cell receptor (beta chain) sequence. Profiled with immunoSEQ multiplex PCR; TCRdb holds only in-frame clones, not every one. The top ten clones hold around 0.79% of a sample with roughly 100,000 clones, about nine tenths of them seen once. This sample was taken from a study of T cell changes during pregnancy in multiple sclerosis. This CDR3 comprises 14 residues. Trimming at V came to 5 bases and at J to 3 bases, leaving 6 bases not matched to a gene. The germline CDR1 and CDR2 sequences are MGHDK and SYGVNS. The chain links TRBV25-1 to TRBJ1-2, with TRBD1 matching 7 bases. The input for sequencing was peripheral blood, taken in the second trimester of pregnancy. This clonotype was obtained from a female donor in good health, enrolled as a control in a pregnancy study. The CDR3 here is CASSRQGFYYGYTF. CDR3 nucleotides: TGTGCCAGCAGTAGACAGGGATTTTACTATGGCTACACCTTC.